This TCR beta chain emerged from a study of blood T cell repertoires in COVID-19. Study-wide context: The study drew acute and convalescent COVID-19 samples from the United States, Italy and Spain. Sources were T cells, B-cell-depleted T cells, or PBMCs; the material itself was cDNA or gDNA.

Germline V gene data show CDR1 as LNHDA and CDR2 as SQIVND (reference sequence). The junction had 5 bases not matched to a gene; V was cut back by 10 bases and J by 1 base. This CDR3 has 14 amino acids. Original methodology: Reference gene primer amplification in the assay estimated nucleated cell counts. Produced via immunoSEQ multiplex PCR; TCRdb's table is partial and in-frame only. The V and J calls and clone size were taken over from that table, and D and trimming were inferred from the DNA. The data hold about 360,000 clones, with about four fifths observed a single time. The sample comprised peripheral blood. The receptor comes from a human donor with acute or convalescent COVID-19. The donor label of this sample is uncertain. The rearrangement joins TRBV19 to TRBJ1-3; 9 nucleotides align to TRBD1. The CDR3 loop is CATTQGASGNTIYF. The CDR3 DNA reads as TGTGCCACTACACAGGGGGCGTCTGGAAACACCATATATTTT. The full variable domain, with the rest looked up from reference TRBV19 and TRBJ1-3, is DGGITQSPKYLFRKEGQNVTLSCEQNLNHDAMYWYRQDPGQGLRLIYYSQIVNDFQKGDIAEGYSVSREKKESFPLTVTSAQKNPTAFYLCATTQGASGNTIYFGEGSWLTVV.